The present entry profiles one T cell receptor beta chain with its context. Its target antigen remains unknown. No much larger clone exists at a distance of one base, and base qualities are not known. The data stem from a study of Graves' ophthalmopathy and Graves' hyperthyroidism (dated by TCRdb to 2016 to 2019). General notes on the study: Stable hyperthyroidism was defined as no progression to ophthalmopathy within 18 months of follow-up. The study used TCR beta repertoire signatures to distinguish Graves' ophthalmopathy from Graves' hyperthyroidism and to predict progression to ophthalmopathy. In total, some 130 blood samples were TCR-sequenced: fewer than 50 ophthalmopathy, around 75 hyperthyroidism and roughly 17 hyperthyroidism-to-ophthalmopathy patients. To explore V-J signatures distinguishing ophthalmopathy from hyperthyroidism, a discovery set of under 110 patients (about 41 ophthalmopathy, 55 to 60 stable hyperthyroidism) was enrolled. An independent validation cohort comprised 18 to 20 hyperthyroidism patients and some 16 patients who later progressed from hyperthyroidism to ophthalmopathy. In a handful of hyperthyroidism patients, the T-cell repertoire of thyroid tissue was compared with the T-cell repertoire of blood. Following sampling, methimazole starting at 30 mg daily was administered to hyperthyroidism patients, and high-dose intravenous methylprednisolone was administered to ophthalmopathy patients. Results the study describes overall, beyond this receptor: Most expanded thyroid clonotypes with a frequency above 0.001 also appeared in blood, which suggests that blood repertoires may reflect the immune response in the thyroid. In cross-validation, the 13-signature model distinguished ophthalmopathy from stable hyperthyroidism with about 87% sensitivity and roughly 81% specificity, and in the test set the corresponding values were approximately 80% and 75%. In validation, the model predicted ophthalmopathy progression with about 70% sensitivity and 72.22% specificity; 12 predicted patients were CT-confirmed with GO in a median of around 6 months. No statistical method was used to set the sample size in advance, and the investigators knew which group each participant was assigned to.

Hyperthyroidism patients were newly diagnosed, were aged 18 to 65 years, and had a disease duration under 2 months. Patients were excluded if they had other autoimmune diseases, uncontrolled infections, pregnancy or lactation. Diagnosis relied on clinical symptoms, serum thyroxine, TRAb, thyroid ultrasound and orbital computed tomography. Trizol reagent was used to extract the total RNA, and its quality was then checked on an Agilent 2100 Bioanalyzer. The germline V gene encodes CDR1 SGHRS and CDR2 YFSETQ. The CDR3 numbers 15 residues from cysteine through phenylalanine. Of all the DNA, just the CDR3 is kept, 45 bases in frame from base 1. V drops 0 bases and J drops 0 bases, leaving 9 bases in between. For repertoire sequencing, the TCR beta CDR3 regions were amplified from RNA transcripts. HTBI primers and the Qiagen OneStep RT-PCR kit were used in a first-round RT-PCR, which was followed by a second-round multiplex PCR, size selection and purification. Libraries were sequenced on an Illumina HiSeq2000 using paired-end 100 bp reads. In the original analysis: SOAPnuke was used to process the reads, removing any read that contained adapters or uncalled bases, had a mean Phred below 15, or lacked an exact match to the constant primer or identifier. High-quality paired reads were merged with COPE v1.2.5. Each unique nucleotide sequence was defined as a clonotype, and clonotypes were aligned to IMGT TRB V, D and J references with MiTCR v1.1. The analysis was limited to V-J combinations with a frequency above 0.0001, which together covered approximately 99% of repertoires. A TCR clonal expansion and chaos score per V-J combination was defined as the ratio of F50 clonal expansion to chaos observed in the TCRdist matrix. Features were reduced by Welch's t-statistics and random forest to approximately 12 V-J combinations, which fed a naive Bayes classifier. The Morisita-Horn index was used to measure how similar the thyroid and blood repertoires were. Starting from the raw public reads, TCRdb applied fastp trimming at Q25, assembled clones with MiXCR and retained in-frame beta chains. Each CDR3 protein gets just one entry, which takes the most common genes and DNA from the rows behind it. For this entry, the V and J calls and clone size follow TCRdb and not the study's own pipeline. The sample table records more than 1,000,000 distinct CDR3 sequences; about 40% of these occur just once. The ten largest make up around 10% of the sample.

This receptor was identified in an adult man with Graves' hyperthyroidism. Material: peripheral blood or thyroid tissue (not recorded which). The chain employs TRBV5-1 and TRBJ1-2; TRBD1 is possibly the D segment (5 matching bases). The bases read TGCGCCAGCAGCTTGGTGGGACGGACTAACTATGGCTACACCTTC. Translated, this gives CASSLVGRTNYGYTF.